This T cell receptor beta chain stems from a study of shared clonotypes between healthy human individuals. Germline V gives CDR1 SGHRS, CDR2 YFSETQ. The CDR3 is 14 residues long. V was cut by 0 bases and J by 4 bases, with 11 bases left in between. Sequencing was performed with immunoSEQ multiplex PCR; in TCRdb, only in-frame clones are kept and a portion is missing. There are roughly 1.5 million clones in the sample; 98% occur only once, and around 0.45% lies in the top ten. V is TRBV5-1 and J is TRBJ2-7; D gene unclear. This TCR was sampled from a man in his thirties or forties in good health. Sequenced sample: naive CD4+ T cells sorted from blood. Indicated subset: CD45RA+ positively selected. CDR3 coding DNA: TGCGCCAGCAGCTTGGCAGGTAATTGGTACGAGCAGTACTTC. This translates into CASSLAGNWYEQYF.